Listed below are T cell receptor beta chains from one sample, sequenced in a study of blood T cell repertoires in COVID-19. Some clones are missing from TCRdb's copy, which holds only in-frame ones; the method was immunoSEQ multiplex PCR. In the table there are under 130,000 clones, over 75% of which are singletons. The source material was peripheral blood. All receptors derive from a man aged 50-60 years with acute or convalescent COVID-19. The CDR3 runs from the conserved cysteine through the conserved F or W. Fields, in order: clone size, CDR3 length, D gene, J gene, V gene, CDR3 protein, CDR3 DNA. D genes are given only for firm matches. Clone size, where shown, is once, few, many, or a class for clones that have expanded.

>NA|15|NA|TRBJ2-7|TRBV18
CASSPWAESSYEQYF
TGTGCCAGCTCACCATGGGCCGAGAGCTCCTACGAGCAGTACTTC
>NA|15|TRBD2|TRBJ2-2|TRBV10-3
CAISEVAGNTGELFF
TGTGCCATCAGTGAAGTAGCGGGAAACACCGGGGAGCTGTTTTTT
>NA|14|NA|TRBJ1-3|TRBV28
CASSLGGGGNTIYF
TGTGCCAGCAGTTTAGGGGGAGGTGGAAACACCATATATTTT
>NA|13|NA|TRBJ1-6|TRBV30
CAWSVRGNSPLHF
TGTGCCTGGAGTGTACGAGGGAATTCACCCCTCCACTTT
>NA|15|TRBD1|TRBJ2-3|TRBV18
CASSAGTGRPDTQYF
TGTGCCAGCTCAGCCGGGACAGGGCGGCCAGATACGCAGTATTTT
>once|16|NA|TRBJ2-7|TRBV6-1
CASSEEGVRTYGEQYF
TGTGCCAGCAGTGAAGAGGGGGTACGGACTTACGGGGAGCAGTACTTC
>NA|17|TRBD1|TRBJ1-1|TRBV19
CASISKPNRGQGAEAFF
TGTGCCAGTATAAGTAAACCGAACAGGGGGCAGGGCGCTGAAGCTTTCTTT
>NA|11|NA|TRBJ2-7|TRBV3-1/TRBV3-2
CASSHGALKYF
TGTGCCAGCAGCCATGGGGCGCTGAAGTACTTC
>NA|14|NA|TRBJ2-1|TRBV28
CASSLETKYNEQFF
TGTGCCAGCAGTCTAGAGACCAAGTACAATGAGCAGTTCTTC
>NA|15|TRBD2|TRBJ2-3|TRBV19
CASSRLAGGIDTQYF
TGTGCCAGTAGTAGGCTAGCGGGGGGGATAGATACGCAGTATTTT
>NA|14|TRBD1|TRBJ1-6|TRBV2
CASGRGQANSPLHF
TGTGCCAGCGGTAGGGGGCAGGCAAATTCACCCCTCCACTTT
>NA|13|NA|TRBJ1-2|TRBV4-2
CASSQGAAWGYTF
TGTGCCAGCAGCCAGGGGGCGGCCTGGGGCTACACCTTC
>NA|16|TRBD2|TRBJ2-1|TRBV6-6
CASSQGTSGSIGEQFF
TGTGCCAGCAGTCAAGGGACTAGCGGGAGCATTGGTGAGCAGTTCTTC
>NA|15|NA|TRBJ1-2|TRBV5-5
CASSLGPEANYGYTF
TGTGCCAGCAGCTTGGGGCCAGAAGCTAACTATGGCTACACCTTC
>NA|14|TRBD1|TRBJ1-2|TRBV3-1/TRBV3-2
CASSSPTGIYGYTF
TGTGCCAGCAGTTCTCCGACAGGGATCTATGGCTACACCTTC
>once|13|NA|TRBJ1-1|TRBV6-5
CASRRRRNTEAFF
TGTGCCAGCAGGCGGCGACGGAACACTGAAGCTTTCTTT
>NA|13|NA|TRBJ1-5|TRBV30
CAWTQGYNQPQHF
TGTGCCTGGACCCAGGGGTATAATCAGCCCCAGCATTTT
>NA|16|TRBD1|TRBJ2-3|TRBV27
CASLKSDRGPTDTQYF
TGTGCCAGCCTTAAATCGGACAGGGGCCCCACAGATACGCAGTATTTT
>few|16|NA|TRBJ1-6|TRBV12-5
CASGSLHSSYNSPLHF
TGTGCTAGTGGTTCCTTGCATAGCTCCTATAATTCACCCCTCCACTTT
>medium-sized|13|NA|TRBJ2-7|TRBV6-5
CASVGTSLYEQYF
TGTGCCAGCGTTGGGACTTCCCTTTACGAGCAGTACTTC
>NA|16|TRBD1|TRBJ2-7|TRBV18
CASSQAGTGSSYEQYF
TGTGCCAGCTCACAAGCCGGGACAGGGTCCTCCTACGAGCAGTACTTC
>NA|12|NA|TRBJ2-7|TRBV28
CASSKGTYEQYF
TGTGCCAGCAGCAAGGGGACCTACGAGCAGTACTTC
>NA|15|TRBD1|TRBJ1-5|TRBV10-3
CAISESGQGNQPQHF
TGTGCCATCAGTGAGTCGGGACAGGGCAATCAGCCCCAGCATTTT
>NA|14|NA|TRBJ1-1|TRBV2
CASSEDRMNTEAFF
TGTGCCAGCAGTGAGGACAGAATGAACACTGAAGCTTTCTTT
>NA|15|NA|TRBJ2-1|TRBV11-3
CASSLVGESYNEQFF
TGTGCCAGCAGCTTAGTGGGAGAATCCTACAATGAGCAGTTCTTC
>NA|18|TRBD1|TRBJ2-1|TRBV5-1
CASGSPAWTGSSYNEQFF
TGCGCCAGCGGCTCCCCGGCCTGGACAGGGAGCTCCTACAATGAGCAGTTCTTC
>NA|15|TRBD2|TRBJ2-7|TRBV9
CASSAAAGPSYEQYF
TGTGCCAGCAGCGCAGCAGCGGGGCCCTCCTACGAGCAGTACTTC
>NA|17|TRBD2|TRBJ2-1|TRBV5-1
CASSLKASGGAYNEQFF
TGCGCCAGCAGCTTGAAGGCTAGCGGGGGGGCTTACAATGAGCAGTTCTTC
>NA|12|NA|TRBJ2-1|TRBV3-1/TRBV3-2
CASSQEDREQFF
TGTGCCAGCAGCCAAGAAGATCGGGAGCAGTTCTTC
>NA|15|NA|TRBJ1-1|TRBV19
CASSIFGEPVTEAFF
TGTGCCAGTAGTATATTCGGAGAGCCGGTCACTGAAGCTTTCTTT
>NA|15|TRBD1|TRBJ2-2|TRBV5-1
CASSSTGGSTGELFF
TGCGCCAGCAGCTCAACAGGGGGCTCGACCGGGGAGCTGTTTTTT
>NA|18|NA|TRBJ2-1|TRBV13
CASSLATHWGITDNEQFF
TGTGCCAGCAGCTTAGCCACCCACTGGGGCATAACGGACAATGAGCAGTTCTTC
>NA|12|NA|TRBJ2-1|TRBV24-1
CATSDPINEQFF
TGTGCCACCAGTGACCCTATCAATGAGCAGTTCTTC
>NA|11|NA|TRBJ2-7|TRBV20-1
CSARAHYEQYF
TGCAGTGCTAGGGCCCACTACGAGCAGTACTTC
>NA|13|TRBD1|TRBJ1-2|TRBV2
CASSPGQGIGYTF
TGTGCCAGCAGTCCGGGACAGGGGATTGGCTACACCTTC